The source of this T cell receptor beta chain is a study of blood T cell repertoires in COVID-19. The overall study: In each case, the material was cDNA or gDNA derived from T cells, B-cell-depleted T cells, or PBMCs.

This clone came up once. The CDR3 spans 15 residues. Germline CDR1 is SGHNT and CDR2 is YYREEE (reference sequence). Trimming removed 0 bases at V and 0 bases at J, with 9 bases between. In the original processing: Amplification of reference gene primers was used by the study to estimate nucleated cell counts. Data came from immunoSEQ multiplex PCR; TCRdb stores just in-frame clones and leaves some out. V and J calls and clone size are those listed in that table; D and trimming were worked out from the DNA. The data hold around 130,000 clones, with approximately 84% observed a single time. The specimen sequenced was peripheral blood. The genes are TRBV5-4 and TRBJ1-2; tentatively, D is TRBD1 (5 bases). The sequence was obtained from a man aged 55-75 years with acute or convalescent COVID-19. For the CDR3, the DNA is TGTGCCAGCAGCTTGGTGGGAGGGGCTAACTATGGCTACACCTTC. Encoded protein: CASSLVGGANYGYTF.